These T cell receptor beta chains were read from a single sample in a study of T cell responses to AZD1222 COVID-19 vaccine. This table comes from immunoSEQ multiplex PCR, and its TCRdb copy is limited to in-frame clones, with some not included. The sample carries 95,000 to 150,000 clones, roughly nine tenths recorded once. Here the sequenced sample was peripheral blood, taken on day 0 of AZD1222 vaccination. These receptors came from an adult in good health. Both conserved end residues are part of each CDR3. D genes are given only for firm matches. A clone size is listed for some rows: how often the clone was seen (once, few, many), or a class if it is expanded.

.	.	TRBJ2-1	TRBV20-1	CSASRSAASYNEQFF	TGCAGTGCTAGTCGCTCGGCGGCCTCCTACAATGAGCAGTTCTTC
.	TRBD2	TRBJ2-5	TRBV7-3	CASSLGRTSGLGETQYF	TGTGCCAGCAGCTTAGGTCGGACTAGCGGGCTCGGGGAGACCCAGTACTTC
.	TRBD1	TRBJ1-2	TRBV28	CASSISTLRQGSYGYTF	TGTGCCAGCAGTATTTCGACCTTAAGACAGGGTAGCTATGGCTACACCTTC
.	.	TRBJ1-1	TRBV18	CASSATGITEAFF	TGTGCCAGCTCGGCTACAGGGATCACTGAAGCTTTCTTT
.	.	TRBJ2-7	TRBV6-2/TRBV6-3	CASSLRQTFYEQYF	TGTGCCAGCAGTTTACGACAGACCTTCTACGAGCAGTACTTC
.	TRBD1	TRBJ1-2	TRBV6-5	CASSFSGTAANYGYTF	TGTGCCAGCAGTTTCTCCGGGACAGCAGCTAACTATGGCTACACCTTC
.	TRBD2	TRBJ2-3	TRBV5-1	CASNDLSGGADTQYF	TGCGCCAGCAATGACCTCAGCGGGGGGGCAGATACGCAGTATTTT
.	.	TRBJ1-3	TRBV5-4	CASSSYREGNTIYF	TGTGCCAGCAGCTCCTACAGGGAGGGAAACACCATATATTTT
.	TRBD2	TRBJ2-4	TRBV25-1	CASRRSGELAKNIQYF	TGTGCCAGCAGAAGGAGCGGGGAGCTAGCCAAAAACATTCAGTACTTC
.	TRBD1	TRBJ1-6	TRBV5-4	CASSLTGGDSPLHF	TGTGCCAGCAGCTTGACAGGGGGCGATTCACCCCTCCACTTT
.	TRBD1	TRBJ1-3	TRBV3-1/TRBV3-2	CASCDRGRNTIYF	TGTGCCAGCTGTGACAGGGGAAGAAACACCATATATTTT
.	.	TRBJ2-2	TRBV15	CATGGQANTGELFF	TGTGCCACCGGAGGCCAGGCGAACACCGGGGAGCTGTTTTTT
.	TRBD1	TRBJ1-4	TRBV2	CASSEAGQATNEKLFF	TGTGCCAGCAGTGAAGCCGGACAGGCAACTAATGAAAAACTGTTTTTT
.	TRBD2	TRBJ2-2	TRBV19	CASSIDQLAGRTGELFF	TGTGCCAGTAGTATAGACCAGCTAGCGGGACGCACCGGGGAGCTGTTTTTT
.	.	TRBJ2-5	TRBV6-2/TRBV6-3	CASSYRGPWGETQYF	TGTGCCAGCAGTTACCGGGGACCTTGGGGAGAGACCCAGTACTTC
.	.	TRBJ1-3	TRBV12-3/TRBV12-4	CASTSYGNTIYF	TGTGCCAGCACCAGTTATGGCAACACCATATATTTT
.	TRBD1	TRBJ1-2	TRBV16	CASSQPDRGINTF	TGTGCCAGCAGCCAACCGGACAGGGGAATCAACACCTTC
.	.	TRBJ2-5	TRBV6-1	CASSEAPTGVGSQETQYF	TGTGCCAGCAGTGAAGCCCCTACAGGGGTCGGGAGCCAAGAGACCCAGTACTTC
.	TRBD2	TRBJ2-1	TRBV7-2	CASSFASGGPPWEQFF	TGTGCCAGCAGCTTCGCTAGCGGGGGGCCCCCCTGGGAGCAGTTCTTC
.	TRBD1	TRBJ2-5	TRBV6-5	CASRDTGVETQYF	TGTGCCAGCAGGGACACAGGGGTAGAGACCCAGTACTTC
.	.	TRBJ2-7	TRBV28	CASSWLGYEQYF	TGTGCCAGCAGTTGGTTGGGCTACGAGCAGTACTTC
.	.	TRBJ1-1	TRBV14	CASSMGWEAFF	TGTGCCAGCAGCATGGGGTGGGAGGCTTTCTTT
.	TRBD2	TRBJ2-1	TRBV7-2	CASSLAAMGLGNEQFF	TGTGCCAGCAGCTTAGCCGCGATGGGACTAGGGAATGAGCAGTTCTTC
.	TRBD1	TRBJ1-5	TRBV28	CASMQQGASQPQHF	TGTGCCAGCATGCAACAGGGGGCAAGTCAGCCCCAGCATTTT
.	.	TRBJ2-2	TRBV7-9	CASSLGTGELFF	TGTGCCAGCAGCTTGGGGACCGGGGAGCTGTTTTTT
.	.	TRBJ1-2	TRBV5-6	CASSLDEGHGYTF	TGTGCCAGCAGCTTGGATGAGGGCCATGGCTACACCTTC
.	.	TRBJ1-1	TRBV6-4	CAIQEPGTEAFF	TGTGCCATTCAAGAACCAGGAACTGAAGCTTTCTTT
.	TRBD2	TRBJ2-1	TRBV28	CASTPSGKPEQFF	TGTGCCAGCACACCTAGCGGGAAACCGGAGCAGTTCTTC
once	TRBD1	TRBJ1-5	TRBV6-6	CASSQGGEDQHF	TGTGCCAGCAGTCAAGGGGGCGAGGACCAGCATTTT
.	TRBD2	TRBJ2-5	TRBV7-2	CASRRGGGREETQYF	TGTGCCAGCAGACGAGGCGGGGGGCGAGAGGAGACCCAGTACTTC
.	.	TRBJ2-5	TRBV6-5	CAGRQTGPGETQYF	TGTGCCGGCAGGCAAACAGGGCCGGGAGAGACCCAGTACTTC
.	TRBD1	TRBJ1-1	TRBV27	CASRVRQGQGNTEAFF	TGTGCCAGCAGAGTTCGACAGGGCCAGGGGAACACTGAAGCTTTCTTT
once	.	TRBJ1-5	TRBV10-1	CASAQRDSNQPQHF	TGCGCCAGCGCCCAAAGGGATAGCAATCAGCCCCAGCATTTT
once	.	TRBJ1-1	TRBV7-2	CASSSLIRGLMNTEAFF	TGTGCCAGCAGCTCACTTATACGGGGGCTCATGAACACTGAAGCTTTCTTT
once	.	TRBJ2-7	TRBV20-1	CSASDQANLRYEQYF	TGCAGTGCTAGTGATCAGGCCAACCTAAGGTACGAGCAGTACTTC
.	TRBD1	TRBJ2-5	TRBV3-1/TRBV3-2	CASSHGTGNQETQYF	TGTGCCAGCAGCCACGGGACAGGCAACCAAGAGACCCAGTACTTC
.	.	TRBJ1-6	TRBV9	CASSVGDHNSPLHF	TGTGCCAGCAGCGTAGGGGACCATAATTCACCCCTCCACTTT